This T cell receptor beta chain was documented in a study of cytomegalovirus exposure and HLA in healthy donors. General observations from the study: Later analysis suggested most CMV-associated TCR beta chains were HLA-restricted. In a later analysis, HLA-C alleles had the fewest associated TCRs, DRB1 alleles the most. The sole available immune exposure information was CMV serostatus. Most sequenced TCRs were rare (though some public TCRs occurred in many donors).

Note on this clone: Its antigen is not identified.

Trimming cost V 10 bases and J 5 bases, with 14 bases left between them. The germline CDR1 and CDR2 sequences are LNHDA and SQIVND (reference sequence). The CDR3 runs 12 residues. Primers: 60 Vbeta forward and 13 Jbeta reverse. Libraries were prepared by immunoSEQ multiplex PCR; TCRdb keeps only in-frame clonotypes and omits some of them. This table has about 130,000 clones, over 60% appearing once. The sequenced sample consisted of PBMCs. The TCR sequence derives from a human donor in good health. The chain links TRBV19 to TRBJ1-2; D ambiguous. The CDR3 spells CATRPGLYGYTF. CDR3 sequence (DNA): TGTGCCACCCGGCCCGGGTTATATGGCTACACCTTC.